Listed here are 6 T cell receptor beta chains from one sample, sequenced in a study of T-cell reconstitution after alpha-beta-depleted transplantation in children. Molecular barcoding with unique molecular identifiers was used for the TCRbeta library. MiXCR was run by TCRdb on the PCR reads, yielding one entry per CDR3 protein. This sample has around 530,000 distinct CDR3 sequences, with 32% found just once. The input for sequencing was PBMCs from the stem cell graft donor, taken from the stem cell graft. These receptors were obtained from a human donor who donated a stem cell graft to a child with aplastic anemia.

The CDR3 DNA reads as TGTGCCACCAGGAAAGGGCTAGCGGGAGGCATGAGTCCAGATACGCAGTATTTT. Protein: CATRKGLAGGMSPDTQYF. J is TRBJ2-3 and V is TRBV24-1, with 11 bases that match TRBD2. The CDR3 is made up of 18 amino acids. Looked up from germline, CDR1 is KGHDR and CDR2 is SFDVKD. V lost 7 bases to trimming and J lost 4 bases; unmatched junction nucleotides: 15.

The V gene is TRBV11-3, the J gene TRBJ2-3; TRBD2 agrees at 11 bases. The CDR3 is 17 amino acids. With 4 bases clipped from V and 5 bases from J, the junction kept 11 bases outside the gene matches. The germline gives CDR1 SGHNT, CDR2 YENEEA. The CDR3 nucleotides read TGTGCCAGCAGCTCCAAGCGAGTAGCGGGAGGGGGAGATACGCAGTATTTT. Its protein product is CASSSKRVAGGGDTQYF.

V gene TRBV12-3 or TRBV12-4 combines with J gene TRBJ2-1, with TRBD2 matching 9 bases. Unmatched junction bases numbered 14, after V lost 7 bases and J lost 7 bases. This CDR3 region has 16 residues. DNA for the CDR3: TGTGCCAGCATCTCGGCCCTCGTAGCGGGAGAAAATGAGCAGTTCTTC. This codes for CASISALVAGENEQFF.

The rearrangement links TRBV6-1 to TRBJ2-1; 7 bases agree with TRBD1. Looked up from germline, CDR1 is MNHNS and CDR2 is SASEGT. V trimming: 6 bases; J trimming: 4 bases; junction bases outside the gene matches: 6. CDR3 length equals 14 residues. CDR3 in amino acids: CASSRTGVYNEQFF. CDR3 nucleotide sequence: TGTGCCAGCAGCCGAACAGGGGTTTACAATGAGCAGTTCTTC.

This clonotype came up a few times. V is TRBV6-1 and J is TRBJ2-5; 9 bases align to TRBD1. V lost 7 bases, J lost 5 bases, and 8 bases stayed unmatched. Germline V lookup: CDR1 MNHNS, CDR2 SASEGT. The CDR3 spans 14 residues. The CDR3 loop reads CASNQPGQGETQYF. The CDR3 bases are TGTGCCAGCAACCAACCGGGACAGGGTGAGACCCAGTACTTC.

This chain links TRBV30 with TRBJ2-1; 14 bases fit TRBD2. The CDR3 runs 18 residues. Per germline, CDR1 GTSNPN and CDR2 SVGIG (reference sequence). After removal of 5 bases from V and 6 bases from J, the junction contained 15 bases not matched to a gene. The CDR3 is CAWSLTSGRARRGNEQFF. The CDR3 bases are TGTGCCTGGTCACTGACTAGCGGGAGGGCCAGGCGGGGCAATGAGCAGTTCTTC.